One sample yielded the 15 T cell receptor beta chains listed below, sequenced in a study of cytomegalovirus exposure and HLA in healthy donors. PCR was performed using 60 Vbeta and 13 Jbeta primers. The data were produced by immunoSEQ multiplex PCR, yet TCRdb's version contains in-frame clones alone and is incomplete. The data contain roughly 97,000 clones, roughly 80% of them singletons. The sample taken for sequencing was PBMCs. The receptors here all came from a middle-aged woman in good health and CMV-seronegative.

This clone appeared a few times. V usage is TRBV4-3 and J usage is TRBJ2-2; D unclear. The CDR3 sequence is 15 residues long. The germline V gene encodes CDR1 LGHNA and CDR2 YSLEER. V was clipped by 2 bases and J by 7 bases, with 14 bases between them. Written as DNA, the CDR3 is TGCGCCAGCAGCCAAATCGGCCTAGACGGCGGGGAGCTGTTTTTT. Amino acids: CASSQIGLDGGELFF.

The chain employs TRBV15 and TRBJ1-3; 9 nucleotides align to TRBD1. The germline V gene has CDR1 LNHNV and CDR2 YYDKDF (reference sequence). CDR3 size: 15 residues. With 5 bases clipped from V and 4 bases from J, the junction kept 6 bases outside the gene matches. In DNA form, the CDR3 reads TGTGCCACCAGCCCGAGACAGGGGGACGGAAACACCATATATTTT. Its protein is CATSPRQGDGNTIYF.

The genes are TRBV6-5 and TRBJ2-5, with 7 bases fitting TRBD2. V shed 6 bases and J 3 bases; nucleotides not matched to a gene: 4. The V gene's germline CDR1 is MNHEY and CDR2 SVGAGI. The CDR3 runs 13 residues. CDR3 DNA sequence: TGTGCCAGCAGGCTAGCGGCTGAAGAGACCCAGTACTTC. As protein: CASRLAAEETQYF.

The chain links TRBV10-3 to TRBJ2-3, with 7 bases matching TRBD2. The germline CDR1 and CDR2 sequences are ENHRY and SYGVKD. Trimming took 6 bases from V and 3 from J; bases not matched to a gene: 12. This CDR3 is 16 amino acids long. The CDR3 loop is CAIRSGRREPTDTQYF. CDR3 in DNA: TGTGCCATCAGGTCTGGTCGGCGGGAGCCGACAGATACGCAGTATTTT.

V and J are TRBV25-1 and TRBJ1-2; D gene ambiguous. The germline V and J ends were trimmed by 4 bases and 3 bases, with 9 bases remaining between them. Germline assignment: CDR1 MGHDK and CDR2 SYGVNS. This CDR3 has 13 residues. CDR3 sequence: CASSGNEDYGYTF. Written as DNA, the CDR3 is TGTGCCAGCAGTGGAAATGAGGACTATGGCTACACCTTC.

The chain recombines TRBV6-5 with TRBJ2-7; 12 bases agree with TRBD2. With V trimmed by 6 bases and J by 2 bases, 5 bases remained unmatched. Germline CDR1 and CDR2: MNHEY and SVGAGI. The CDR3 covers 15 residues. This CDR3 is CASRTLAGGAYEQYF. In nucleotides, the CDR3 is TGTGCCAGCAGAACCCTAGCGGGAGGGGCCTACGAGCAGTACTTC.

This clone was seen more than once but under ten times. This chain connects TRBV14 to TRBJ1-4; the D gene is possibly TRBD1 (5 bases). CDR3 size: 15 residues. Germline CDR1 is SGHDN and CDR2 is FVKESK. The V gene lost 0 bases and the J gene lost 2 bases, with 7 bases spanning the gap. As DNA, the CDR3 is TGTGCCAGCAGCCAAGAGACAGTGACTAATGAAAAACTGTTTTTT. Amino acids: CASSQETVTNEKLFF.

This clone is a singleton in its sample. V is TRBV4-3 and J is TRBJ2-2; a possible D gene is TRBD1 (5 bases). CDR3 length: 16 amino acids. Trimming left V 1 base short and J 1 base short, with 10 bases between. Per germline, CDR1 LGHNA and CDR2 YSLEER. The CDR3 bases are TGCGCCAGCAGCCAAGGACAGATTAGGAACACCGGGGAGCTGTTTTTT. Encoded protein: CASSQGQIRNTGELFF.

This chain uses TRBV4-3 with TRBJ2-1, with D possibly TRBD2 on 6 matching bases. The germline CDR1 and CDR2 sequences are LGHNA and YSLEER. This CDR3 is built from 14 residues. The CDR3 protein is CALEGGAGSNEQFF. Written as DNA, the CDR3 is TGCGCTCTCGAAGGAGGGGCAGGGAGCAATGAGCAGTTCTTC.

The rearrangement uses TRBV27 and TRBJ1-1; 10 bases fit TRBD1. The CDR3 extends over 14 amino acids. In germline, CDR1 is MNHEY, CDR2 SMNVEV (reference sequence). With 2 bases clipped from V and 5 bases from J, the junction kept 2 bases outside the gene matches. In nucleotides, the CDR3 is TGTGCCAGCAGTTTAGACAGGGGGCAAACTGAAGCTTTCTTT. This codes for CASSLDRGQTEAFF.

As regards this clone: The junction differs from germline at one of its ends, possibly a read error. The CDR3 is CSSPSLGELFF. As DNA, the CDR3 is TGTTCCAGCCCAAGCCTCGGGGAGCTGTTTTTT. V is TRBV7-9 and J is TRBJ2-2; D ambiguous. CDR3 size: 11 residues. Per germline, CDR1 SEHNR and CDR2 FQNEAQ (reference sequence).

The chain couples TRBV28 to TRBJ2-7, with 14 bases aligning to TRBD2. The germline CDR1 and CDR2 sequences are MDHEN and SYDVKM. With V trimmed by 3 bases and J by 5 bases, 3 bases remained unmatched. The CDR3 consists of 15 residues. The chain's CDR3 is CASSFTGLAGDEQYF. CDR3 sequence (DNA): TGTGCCAGCAGTTTCACGGGACTAGCGGGAGACGAGCAGTACTTC. The full variable domain, completed using reference TRBV28 and TRBJ2-7, is DVKVTQSSRYLVKRTGEKVFLECVQDMDHENMFWYRQDPGLGLRLIYFSYDVKMKEKGDIPEGYSVSREKKERFSLILESASTNQTSMYLCASSFTGLAGDEQYFGPGTRLTVT.

V usage is TRBV2 and J usage is TRBJ1-1; TRBD1 matches 8 bases. Germline CDR1 reads SNHLY; CDR2 reads FYNNEI. There are 14 residues in the CDR3. The ends lost 6 bases at V and 4 bases at J; junction bases unmatched: 7. CDR3: CASRPGGLGTEAFF. The CDR3 bases are TGTGCCAGCAGACCAGGGGGCCTCGGCACTGAAGCTTTCTTT. Based on the CDR3 plus reference TRBV2 and TRBJ1-1, the full variable domain is EPEVTQTPSHQVTQMGQEVILRCVPISNHLYFYWYRQILGQKVEFLVSFYNNEISEKSEIFDDQFSVERPDGSNFTLKIRSTKLEDSAMYFCASRPGGLGTEAFFGQGTRLTVV.

The table lists this clone with a few counts. The rearrangement uses TRBV5-1 and TRBJ1-1; D unclear. This CDR3 spans 14 amino acids. Trimming removed 0 bases at V and 4 bases at J, with 10 bases between. Germline CDR1 and CDR2: SGHRS and YFSETQ. The CDR3 here is CASSLVAGPTEAFF. The CDR3 region has the DNA TGCGCCAGCAGCTTGGTGGCGGGTCCCACTGAAGCTTTCTTT.

This clone has only a few counts. This chain's CDR3 is CASRHQGVLDTEAFF. As DNA, the CDR3 is TGTGCCAGCAGACACCAGGGGGTCCTGGACACTGAAGCTTTCTTT. The chain has TRBV2 and TRBJ1-1; 7 bases are a match to TRBD1. The CDR3 runs to 15 residues. Per germline, CDR1 SNHLY and CDR2 FYNNEI. The V segment lost 6 bases and the J segment 3 bases; nucleotides outside the gene matches: 10.